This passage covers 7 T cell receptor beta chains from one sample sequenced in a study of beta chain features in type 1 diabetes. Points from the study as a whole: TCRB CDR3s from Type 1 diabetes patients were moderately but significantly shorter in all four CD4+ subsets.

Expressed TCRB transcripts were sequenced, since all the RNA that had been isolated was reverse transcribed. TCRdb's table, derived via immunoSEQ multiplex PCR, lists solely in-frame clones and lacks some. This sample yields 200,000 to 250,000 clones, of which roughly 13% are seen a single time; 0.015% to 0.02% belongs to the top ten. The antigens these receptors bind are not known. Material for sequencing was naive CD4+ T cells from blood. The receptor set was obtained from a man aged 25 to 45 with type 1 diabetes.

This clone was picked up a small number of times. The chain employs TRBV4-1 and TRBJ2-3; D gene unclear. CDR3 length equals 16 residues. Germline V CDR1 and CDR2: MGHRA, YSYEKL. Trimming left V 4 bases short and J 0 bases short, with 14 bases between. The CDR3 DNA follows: TGCGCCAGCAGCCGTCAAGCGCGACCTAGCACAGATACGCAGTATTTT. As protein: CASSRQARPSTDTQYF.

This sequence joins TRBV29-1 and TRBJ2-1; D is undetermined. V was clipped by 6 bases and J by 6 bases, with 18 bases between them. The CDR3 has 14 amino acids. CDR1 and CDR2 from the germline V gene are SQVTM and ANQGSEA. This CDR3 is CSVAALSKSNEQFF. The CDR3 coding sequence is TGCAGCGTCGCAGCGCTCTCCAAAAGCAATGAGCAGTTCTTC.

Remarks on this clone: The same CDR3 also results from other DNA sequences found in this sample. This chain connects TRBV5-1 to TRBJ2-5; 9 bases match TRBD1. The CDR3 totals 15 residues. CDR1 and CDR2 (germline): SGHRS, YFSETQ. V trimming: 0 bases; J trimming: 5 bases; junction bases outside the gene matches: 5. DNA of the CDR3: TGCGCCAGCAGCTTGGGGGACAGGGCCGGGGAGACCCAGTACTTC. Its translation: CASSLGDRAGETQYF.

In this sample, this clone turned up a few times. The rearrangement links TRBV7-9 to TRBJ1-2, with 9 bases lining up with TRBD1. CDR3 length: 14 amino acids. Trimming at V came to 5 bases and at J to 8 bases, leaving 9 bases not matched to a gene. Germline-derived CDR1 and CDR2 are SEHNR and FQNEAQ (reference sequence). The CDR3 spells CASSAGQGKGGYTF. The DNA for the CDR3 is TGTGCCAGCAGCGCCGGACAGGGGAAAGGAGGCTACACCTTC.

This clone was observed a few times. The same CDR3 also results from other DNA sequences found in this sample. CDR3 coding DNA: TGTGCCAGCAGGGGGCAAGGCACCGGGGAGCTGTTTTTT. Translating it yields CASRGQGTGELFF. The rearrangement uses TRBV2 and TRBJ2-2; a possible D gene is TRBD1 (5 bases). Germline values: CDR1 SNHLY, CDR2 FYNNEI. The CDR3 runs 13 residues. Trimming stripped 6 bases from V and 4 bases from J, with 9 bases between.

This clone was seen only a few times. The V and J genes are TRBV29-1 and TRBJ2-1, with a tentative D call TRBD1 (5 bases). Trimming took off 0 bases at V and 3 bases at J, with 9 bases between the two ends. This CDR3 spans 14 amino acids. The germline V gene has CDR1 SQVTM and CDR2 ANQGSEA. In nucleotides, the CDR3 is TGCAGCGTTGAAGACCGACAGATCTACAATGAGCAGTTCTTC. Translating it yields CSVEDRQIYNEQFF.

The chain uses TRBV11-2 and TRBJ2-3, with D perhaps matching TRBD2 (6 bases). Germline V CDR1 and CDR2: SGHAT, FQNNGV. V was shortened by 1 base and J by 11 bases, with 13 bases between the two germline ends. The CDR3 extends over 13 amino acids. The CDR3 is CASSLAEGWGQYF. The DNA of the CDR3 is TGTGCCAGCAGCTTAGCGGAGGGGTGGGGGCAGTATTTT. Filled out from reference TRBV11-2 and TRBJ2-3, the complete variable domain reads EAGVAQSPRYKIIEKRQSVAFWCNPISGHATLYWYQQILGQGPKLLIQFQNNGVVDDSQLPKDRFSAERLKGVDSTLKIQPAKLEDSAVYLCASSLAEGWGQYFGPGTRLTVL.